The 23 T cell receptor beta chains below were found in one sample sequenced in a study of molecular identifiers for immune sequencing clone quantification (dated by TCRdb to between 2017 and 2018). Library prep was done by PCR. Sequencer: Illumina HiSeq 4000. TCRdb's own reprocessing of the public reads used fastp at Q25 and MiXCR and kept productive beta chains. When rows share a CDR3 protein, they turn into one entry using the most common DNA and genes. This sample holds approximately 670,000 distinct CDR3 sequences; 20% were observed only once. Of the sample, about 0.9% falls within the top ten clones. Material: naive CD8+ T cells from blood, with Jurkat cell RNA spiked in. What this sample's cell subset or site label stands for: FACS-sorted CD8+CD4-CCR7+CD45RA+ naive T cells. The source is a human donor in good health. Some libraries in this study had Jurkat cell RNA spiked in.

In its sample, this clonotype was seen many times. The CDR3 bases are TGCAGCGTTGTGGGGGTATATGGCTACACCTTC. The encoded protein is CSVVGVYGYTF. The genes are TRBV29-1 and TRBJ1-2; D is possibly TRBD1 (5 bases). CDR3 length equals 11 residues. The germline V and J ends were trimmed by 4 bases and 5 bases, with 8 bases remaining between them. Germline loops: CDR1 SQVTM, CDR2 ANQGSEA.

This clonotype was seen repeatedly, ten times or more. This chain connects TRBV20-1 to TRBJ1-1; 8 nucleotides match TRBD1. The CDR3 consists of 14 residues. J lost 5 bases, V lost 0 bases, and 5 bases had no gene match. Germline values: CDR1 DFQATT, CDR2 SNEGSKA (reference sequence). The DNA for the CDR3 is TGCAGTGCTAGAGACAGGGGGCGTGGTACTGAAGCTTTCTTT. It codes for CSARDRGRGTEAFF.

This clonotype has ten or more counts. The CDR3 spells CASSPSIYRDTGELFF. For the CDR3, the DNA is TGTGCCAGTAGTCCATCTATATACAGGGACACCGGGGAGCTGTTTTTT. The chain has TRBV19 and TRBJ2-2; D perhaps matches TRBD1 (6 bases). CDR1 and CDR2 from the germline V gene are LNHDA and SQIVND (reference sequence). The length of the CDR3 is 16 residues. With 5 bases removed from V and 3 bases from J, the gap between germline ends came to 16 bases.

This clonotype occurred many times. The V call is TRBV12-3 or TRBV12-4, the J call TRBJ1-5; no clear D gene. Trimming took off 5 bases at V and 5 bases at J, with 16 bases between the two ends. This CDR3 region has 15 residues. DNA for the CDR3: TGTGCCAGCAGTCCCGATGGGGTCGCTTATCAGCCCCAGCATTTT. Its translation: CASSPDGVAYQPQHF.

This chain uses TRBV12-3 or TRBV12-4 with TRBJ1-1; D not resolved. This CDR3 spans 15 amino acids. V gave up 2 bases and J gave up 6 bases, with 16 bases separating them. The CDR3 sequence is CASSLTVGGIPEAFF. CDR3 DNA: TGTGCCAGCAGTTTAACGGTGGGCGGAATCCCTGAAGCTTTCTTT.

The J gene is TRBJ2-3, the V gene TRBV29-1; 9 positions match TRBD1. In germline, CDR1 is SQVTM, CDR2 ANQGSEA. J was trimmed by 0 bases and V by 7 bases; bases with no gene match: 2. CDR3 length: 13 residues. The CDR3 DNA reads TGCAGCGGGACAGGGGTCAGCACAGATACGCAGTATTTT. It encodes CSGTGVSTDTQYF.

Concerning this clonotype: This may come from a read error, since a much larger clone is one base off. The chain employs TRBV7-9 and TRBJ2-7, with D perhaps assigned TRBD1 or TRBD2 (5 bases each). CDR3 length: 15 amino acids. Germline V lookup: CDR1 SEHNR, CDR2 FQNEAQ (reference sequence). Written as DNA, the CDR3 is TGTCCCAGCAGTTTAATCCCCAGGGAGAACTACGAGCAGTACTTC. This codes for CPSSLIPRENYEQYF. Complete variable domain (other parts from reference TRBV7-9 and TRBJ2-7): DTGVSQNPRHKITKRGQNVTFRCDPISEHNRLYWYRQTLGQGPEFLTYFQNEAQLEKSRLLSDRFSAERPKGSFSTLEIQRTEQGDSAMYLCPSSLIPRENYEQYFGPGTRLTVT.

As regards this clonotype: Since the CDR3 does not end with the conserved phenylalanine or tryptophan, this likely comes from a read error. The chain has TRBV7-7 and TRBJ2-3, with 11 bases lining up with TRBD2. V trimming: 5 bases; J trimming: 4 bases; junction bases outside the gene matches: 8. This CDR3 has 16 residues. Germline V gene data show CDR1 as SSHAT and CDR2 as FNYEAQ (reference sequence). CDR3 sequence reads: CASSRFSGGAADTQYL. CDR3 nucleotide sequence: TGTGCCAGCAGCCGATTTAGCGGGGGGGCAGCAGATACGCAGTATCTT.

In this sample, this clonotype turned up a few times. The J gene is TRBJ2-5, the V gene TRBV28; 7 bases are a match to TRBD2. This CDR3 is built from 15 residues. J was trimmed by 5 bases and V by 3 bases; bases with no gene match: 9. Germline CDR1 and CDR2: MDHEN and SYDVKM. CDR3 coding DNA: TGTGCCAGCAGTTTGGGGGGGGTTCGGTGGGAGACCCAGTACTTC. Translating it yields CASSLGGVRWETQYF.

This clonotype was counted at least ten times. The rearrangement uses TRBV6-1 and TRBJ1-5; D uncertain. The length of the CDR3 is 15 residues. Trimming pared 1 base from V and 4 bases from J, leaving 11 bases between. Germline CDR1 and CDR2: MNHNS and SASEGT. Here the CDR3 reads CASSEGQPNNQPQHF. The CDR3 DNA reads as TGTGCCAGCAGTGAAGGGCAGCCTAATAATCAGCCCCAGCATTTT.

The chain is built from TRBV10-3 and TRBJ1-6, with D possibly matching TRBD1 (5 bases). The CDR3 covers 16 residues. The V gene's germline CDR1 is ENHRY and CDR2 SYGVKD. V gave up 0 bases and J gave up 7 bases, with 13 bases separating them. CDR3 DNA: TGTGCCATCAGTGAGTCAGAGACAGCGAAGAATTCACCCCTCCACTTT. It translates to CAISESETAKNSPLHF.

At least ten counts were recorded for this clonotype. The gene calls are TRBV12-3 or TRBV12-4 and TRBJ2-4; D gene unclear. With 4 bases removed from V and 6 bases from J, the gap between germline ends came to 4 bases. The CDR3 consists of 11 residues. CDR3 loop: CASSSRNIQYF. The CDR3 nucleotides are TGTGCCAGCAGTTCAAGAAACATTCAGTACTTC.

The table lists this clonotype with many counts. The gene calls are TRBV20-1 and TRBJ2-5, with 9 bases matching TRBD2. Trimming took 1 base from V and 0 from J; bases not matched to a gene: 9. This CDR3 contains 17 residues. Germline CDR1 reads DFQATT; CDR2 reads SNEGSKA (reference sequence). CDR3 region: CSARVVSSGRYQETQYF. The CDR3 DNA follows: TGCAGTGCTAGAGTTGTTTCAAGCGGGAGGTACCAAGAGACCCAGTACTTC.

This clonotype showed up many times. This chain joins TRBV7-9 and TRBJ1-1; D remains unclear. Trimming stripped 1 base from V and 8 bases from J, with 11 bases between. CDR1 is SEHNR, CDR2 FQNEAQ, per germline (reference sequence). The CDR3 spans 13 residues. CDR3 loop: CASSLGGLWEAFF. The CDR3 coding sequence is TGTGCCAGCAGCTTAGGGGGTCTGTGGGAAGCTTTCTTT.

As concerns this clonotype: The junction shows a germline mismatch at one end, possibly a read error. The CDR3 here is CASSLELAGGLEQLF. In DNA, the CDR3 is TGTGCCAGCAGCTTGGAGCTAGCGGGGGGACTTGAGCAGTTATTC. The V gene is TRBV5-6, the J gene TRBJ2-1; TRBD2 aligns across 11 bases. The germline gives CDR1 SGHDT, CDR2 YYEEEE. CDR3 length: 15 amino acids.

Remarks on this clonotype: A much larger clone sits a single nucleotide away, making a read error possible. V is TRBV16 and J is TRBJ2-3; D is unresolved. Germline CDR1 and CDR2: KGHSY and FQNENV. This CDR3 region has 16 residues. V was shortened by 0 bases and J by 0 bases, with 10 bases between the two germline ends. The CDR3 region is CASSQSRPASTDTQYF. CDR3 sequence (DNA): TGTGCCAGCAGCCAATCGCGACCAGCGAGCACAGATACGCAGTATTTT.

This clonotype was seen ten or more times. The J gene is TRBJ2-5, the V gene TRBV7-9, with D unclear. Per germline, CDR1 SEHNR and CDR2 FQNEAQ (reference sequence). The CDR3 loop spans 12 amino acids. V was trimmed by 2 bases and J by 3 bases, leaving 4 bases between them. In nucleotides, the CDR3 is TGTGCCAGCAGCTTATGGGAAGAGACCCAGTACTTC. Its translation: CASSLWEETQYF.

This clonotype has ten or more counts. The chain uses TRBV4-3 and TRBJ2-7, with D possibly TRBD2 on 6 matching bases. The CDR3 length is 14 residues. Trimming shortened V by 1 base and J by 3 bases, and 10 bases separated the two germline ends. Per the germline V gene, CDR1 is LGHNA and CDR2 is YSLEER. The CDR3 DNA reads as TGCGCCAGCAGCCAAGTTGCTAGCGACTACGAGCAGTACTTC. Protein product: CASSQVASDYEQYF.

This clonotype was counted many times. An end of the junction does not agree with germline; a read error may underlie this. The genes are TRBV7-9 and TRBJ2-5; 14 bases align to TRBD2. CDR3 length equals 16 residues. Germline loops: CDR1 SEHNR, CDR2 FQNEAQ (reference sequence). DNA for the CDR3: TGCGCCAGCAGCTTACCGGGACTAGCGGGGGAAGAGACCCAGTACTTC. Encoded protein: CASSLPGLAGEETQYF.

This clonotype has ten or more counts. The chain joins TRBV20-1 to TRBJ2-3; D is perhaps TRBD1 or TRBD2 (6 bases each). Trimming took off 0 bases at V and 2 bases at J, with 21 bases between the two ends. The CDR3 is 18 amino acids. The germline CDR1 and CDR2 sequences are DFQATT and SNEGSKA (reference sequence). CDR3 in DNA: TGCAGTGCTAGAGACCGGGACTTGACAGGCGTCCCCACAGATACGCAGTATTTT. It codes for CSARDRDLTGVPTDTQYF.

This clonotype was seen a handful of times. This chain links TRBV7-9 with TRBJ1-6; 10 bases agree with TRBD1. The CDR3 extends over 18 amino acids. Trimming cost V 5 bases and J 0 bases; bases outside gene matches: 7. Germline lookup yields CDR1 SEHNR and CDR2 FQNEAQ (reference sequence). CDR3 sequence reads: CASSRGRTGGSYNSPLHF. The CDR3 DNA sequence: TGTGCCAGCAGCCGGGGAAGGACAGGGGGCTCCTATAATTCACCCCTCCACTTT.

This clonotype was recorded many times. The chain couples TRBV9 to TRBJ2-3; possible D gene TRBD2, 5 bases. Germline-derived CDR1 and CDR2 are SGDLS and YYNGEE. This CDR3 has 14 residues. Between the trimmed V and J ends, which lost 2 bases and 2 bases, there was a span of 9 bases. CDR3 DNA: TGTGCCAGCAGCGTCGGGGTTTTCACAGATACGCAGTATTTT. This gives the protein CASSVGVFTDTQYF.

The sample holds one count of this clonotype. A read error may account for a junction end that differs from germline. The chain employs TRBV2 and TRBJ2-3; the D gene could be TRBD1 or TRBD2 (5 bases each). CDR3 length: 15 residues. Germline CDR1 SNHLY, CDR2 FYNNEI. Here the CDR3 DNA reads TGTGCCAGCAGTATTACGGGACCCTACACAGATACGCGGTATTTT. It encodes CASSITGPYTDTRYF.